These 25 T cell receptor beta chains originate from one sample sequenced in a study of tumor-infiltrating T cells and Merkel cell polyomavirus. Study-wide context: The study examined CD8+ T cells specific for the Merkel cell polyomavirus KLL epitope.

Immunohistochemistry showed robust Merkel cell polyomavirus Large T antigen staining in every patient's tumor. Clones were read by immunoSEQ multiplex PCR, and TCRdb kept only the in-frame ones, dropping some. The sample lists around 25,000 clones, 70% to 90% seen once, with roughly 3% in the top ten. The sample taken for sequencing was lymph node tissue. Receptors were obtained from a man aged 45 to 65 with Merkel cell carcinoma.

CDR3 residues: CASSKLAGTPYEQYF. For the CDR3, the DNA is TGTGCCAGCAGCAAACTAGCGGGAACGCCCTACGAGCAGTACTTC. The chain couples TRBV21-1 to TRBJ2-7; no DNA check was done on the table's D call, TRBD2. TRBV21-1 has pseudogene status. The CDR3 spans 15 residues.

J is TRBJ2-1 and V is TRBV5-4, with TRBD2 as a possible D gene (6 bases). Germline CDR1 SGHNT, CDR2 YYREEE (reference sequence). Trimming stripped 7 bases from V and 1 base from J, with 15 bases between. The CDR3 totals 15 residues. Written as DNA, the CDR3 is TGTGCCAGCGGTGGGGGACTTCCATCCTACAATGAGCAGTTCTTC. It specifies CASGGGLPSYNEQFF.

The gene calls are TRBV5-6 and TRBJ1-3; D gene uncertain. This CDR3 comprises 12 residues. CDR1 SGHDT and CDR2 YYEEEE come from the germline V gene. The germline V and J ends were trimmed by 1 base and 9 bases, with 8 bases remaining between them. In DNA, the CDR3 is TGTGCCAGCAGCTTGAGTGGCGGCACCATATATTTT. It yields the protein CASSLSGGTIYF.

The CDR3 is CASSLPTGENSPLHF. CDR3 DNA: TGTGCCAGCAGTCTACCGACAGGGGAAAATTCACCCCTCCACTTT. This sequence joins TRBV28 and TRBJ1-6; TRBD1 aligns across 8 bases. The V and J ends lost 5 bases and 7 bases, in that order; junction bases with no gene match: 7. Germline-derived CDR1 and CDR2 are MDHEN and SYDVKM. The length of the CDR3 is 15 residues. Full variable domain (outside the CDR3, taken from reference TRBV28 and TRBJ1-6): DVKVTQSSRYLVKRTGEKVFLECVQDMDHENMFWYRQDPGLGLRLIYFSYDVKMKEKGDIPEGYSVSREKKERFSLILESASTNQTSMYLCASSLPTGENSPLHFGNGTRLTVT.

This clone was picked up one time. The CDR3 sequence is CASSLAGGGNSPLHF. The DNA of the CDR3 is TGCGCCAGCAGCTTGGCGGGGGGCGGTAATTCACCCCTCCACTTT. The chain couples TRBV5-1 to TRBJ1-6; a possible D gene is TRBD1 (6 bases). The CDR3 extends over 15 amino acids. V lost 0 bases and J lost 6, with 10 bases in between. In germline, CDR1 is SGHRS, CDR2 YFSETQ. Filled out from reference TRBV5-1 and TRBJ1-6, the complete variable domain reads KAGVTQTPRYLIKTRGQQVTLSCSPISGHRSVSWYQQTPGQGLQFLFEYFSETQRNKGNFPGRFSGRQFSNSRSEMNVSTLELGDSALYLCASSLAGGGNSPLHFGNGTRLTVT.

This chain uses TRBV11-3 with TRBJ2-1, with D tentatively TRBD1 (5 bases). Germline V lookup: CDR1 SGHNT, CDR2 YENEEA. This CDR3 is built from 12 residues. V lost 2 bases and J lost 11, with 10 bases in between. CDR3 region: CASSLSQGQQFF. CDR3 DNA sequence: TGTGCCAGCAGCTTATCGCAGGGTCAGCAGTTCTTC.

V usage is TRBV2 and J usage is TRBJ2-4; D gene uncertain. The CDR3 length is 14 residues. The germline V gene encodes CDR1 SNHLY and CDR2 FYNNEI. Trimming stripped 5 bases from V and 0 bases from J, with 8 bases between. CDR3 bases: TGTGCCAGCAGTCTGGCTTTAGCCAAAAACATTCAGTACTTC. Its translation: CASSLALAKNIQYF.

J is TRBJ2-1 and V is TRBV6-1; D might be TRBD1 (5 bases). Trimming removed 2 bases from V and 4 bases from J, with 9 bases in between. This CDR3 has 14 amino acids. From germline, CDR1 is MNHNS and CDR2 SASEGT. The CDR3: CASSEQGAYNEQFF. CDR3 DNA: TGTGCCAGCAGTGAACAGGGTGCTTACAATGAGCAGTTCTTC.

The chain employs TRBV28 and TRBJ1-5; D not resolved. Trimming shortened V by 2 bases and J by 5 bases, and 7 bases separated the two germline ends. The length of the CDR3 is 13 residues. Germline values: CDR1 MDHEN, CDR2 SYDVKM. CDR3 DNA sequence: TGTGCCAGCAGTTTAGGGCCTTATCAGCCCCAGCATTTT. As protein: CASSLGPYQPQHF.

The V gene is TRBV9, the J gene TRBJ2-2, with a tentative D call TRBD1 (6 bases). Germline CDR1 reads SGDLS; CDR2 reads YYNGEE. Between the trimmed V and J ends, which lost 0 bases and 6 bases, there was a span of 9 bases. The length of the CDR3 is 14 residues. The CDR3 DNA sequence: TGTGCCAGCAGCGTAGGACAGGTCCCCGGGGAGCTGTTTTTT. Translated: CASSVGQVPGELFF.

The CDR3 protein is CASRTGTRLYEQYF. The CDR3 DNA is TGTGCCAGCAGAACCGGGACAAGGCTCTACGAGCAGTACTTC. V usage is TRBV27 and J usage is TRBJ2-7, with D possibly matching TRBD1 (6 bases). The CDR3 has 14 amino acids. Trimming shortened V by 6 bases and J by 3 bases, and 15 bases separated the two germline ends. Looked up from germline, CDR1 is MNHEY and CDR2 is SMNVEV (reference sequence).

In DNA, the CDR3 is TGTGCCAGCAGTTTATACAAGGAGCCCCCTAATGAAAAACTGTTTTTT. Translation: CASSLYKEPPNEKLFF. This chain uses TRBV27 with TRBJ1-4; D remains ambiguous. Per the germline V gene, CDR1 is MNHEY and CDR2 is SMNVEV (reference sequence). The CDR3 consists of 16 residues. Trimming took 1 base from V and 3 from J, leaving 12 bases between them.

V gene TRBV9 combines with J gene TRBJ2-1; the match to TRBD1 covers 9 bases. The CDR3 is 15 amino acids. Germline trimming cut 1 base from V and 6 bases from J; bases unmatched to any gene: 5. Germline CDR1 reads SGDLS; CDR2 reads YYNGEE. The CDR3 coding sequence is TGTGCCAGCAGCGTAAGGGACAGGGCCTTCAATGAGCAGTTCTTC. Translated, it gives CASSVRDRAFNEQFF. Complete variable domain (other parts from reference TRBV9 and TRBJ2-1): DSGVTQTPKHLITATGQRVTLRCSPRSGDLSVYWYQQSLDQGLQFLIQYYNGEERAKGNILERFSAQQFPDLHSELNLSSLELGDSALYFCASSVRDRAFNEQFFGPGTRLTVL.

This chain uses TRBV28 with TRBJ2-7, with 8 bases lining up with TRBD2. The germline V gene encodes CDR1 MDHEN and CDR2 SYDVKM. V lost 5 bases, J lost 4 bases, and 10 bases stayed unmatched. CDR3 length equals 15 residues. CDR3 residues: CASSPLLADLYEQYF. In DNA, the CDR3 is TGTGCCAGCAGTCCCCTACTAGCGGATTTATACGAGCAGTACTTC.

The chain links TRBV5-1 to TRBJ2-7, with TRBD2 matching over 11 bases. Per the germline V gene, CDR1 is SGHRS and CDR2 is YFSETQ. Unmatched junction bases numbered 4, after V lost 0 bases and J lost 2 bases. The CDR3 loop spans 16 amino acids. DNA of the CDR3: TGCGCCAGCAGCTTGGCCCTAGCGGGAGGAGCCTACGAGCAGTACTTC. The encoded protein is CASSLALAGGAYEQYF.

This chain joins TRBV5-1 and TRBJ2-2; possibly TRBD2 for D (5 bases). The CDR3 totals 15 residues. From germline, CDR1 is SGHRS and CDR2 YFSETQ. Trimming cost V 0 bases and J 4 bases, with 10 bases left between them. CDR3 bases: TGCGCCAGCAGCTTGGCCCTCAGCGGCACCGGGGAGCTGTTTTTT. This translates into CASSLALSGTGELFF.

In DNA, the CDR3 is TGTGCCAGCAGCCTCCGGGACAGTGACATCTATGGCTACACCTTC. It codes for CASSLRDSDIYGYTF. The J gene is TRBJ1-2, the V gene TRBV28; 7 bases fit TRBD1. Germline loops: CDR1 MDHEN, CDR2 SYDVKM. The ends lost 6 bases at V and 4 bases at J; junction bases unmatched: 11. This CDR3 comprises 15 residues.

This chain links TRBV6-1 with TRBJ1-2; possible D gene TRBD1, 5 bases. This CDR3 spans 11 amino acids. V lost 8 bases, J lost 8 bases, and 12 bases lay in between. The germline V gene encodes CDR1 MNHNS and CDR2 SASEGT. The CDR3 region has the DNA TGTGCCAGCCGGGGGATGGAGGGCTACACCTTC. Translation: CASRGMEGYTF.

V gene TRBV28 combines with J gene TRBJ1-4; 9 positions match TRBD1. The CDR3 is made up of 15 amino acids. The V gene end was trimmed by 5 bases and the J gene end by 8 bases; junction bases not matched to a gene: 9. CDR1 and CDR2 (germline): MDHEN, SYDVKM. The CDR3 DNA reads TGTGCCAGCAGTGCCTACAGGGGGCGCGGGGAAAAACTGTTTTTT. It yields the protein CASSAYRGRGEKLFF.

V gene TRBV9 combines with J gene TRBJ2-1; maybe TRBD2 (7 bases). The CDR3 covers 17 residues. Germline lookup yields CDR1 SGDLS and CDR2 YYNGEE. Trimming removed 4 bases at V and 0 bases at J, with 17 bases between. CDR3 loop: CASSLGGALSSYNEQFF. In DNA, the CDR3 is TGTGCCAGCAGCCTGGGGGGGGCTTTAAGCTCCTACAATGAGCAGTTCTTC.

This chain connects TRBV11-1 to TRBJ2-4; 9 positions agree with TRBD2. Germline values: CDR1 SGHAT, CDR2 FQDESV (reference sequence). CDR3 length: 15 residues. Losses at the gene ends were 4 bases for V and 3 bases for J; bases not matched to a gene: 4. CDR3 in DNA: TGTGCCAGCAGCTCGGCGGGGGGGGGCAAAAACATTCAGTACTTC. This encodes CASSSAGGGKNIQYF.

CDR3: CASSQRTSSQYF. In nucleotides, the CDR3 is TGTGCCAGCAGCCAAAGAACTAGCTCGCAGTATTTT. The chain couples TRBV14 to TRBJ2-3; D perhaps matches TRBD2 (6 bases). There are 12 residues in the CDR3. Trimming took off 2 bases at V and 10 bases at J, with 10 bases between the two ends. Germline CDR1 is SGHDN and CDR2 is FVKESK.

The chain employs TRBV10-3 and TRBJ2-1; TRBD2 aligns across 16 bases. The CDR3 extends over 17 amino acids. Germline V gives CDR1 ENHRY, CDR2 SYGVKD. The trim removed 8 bases at V and 7 bases at J, leaving 11 bases unmatched. Here the CDR3 reads CAIASGSGLAGGNEQFF. In DNA, the CDR3 is TGTGCCATCGCCAGTGGTTCGGGACTAGCGGGAGGGAATGAGCAGTTCTTC.

This clone was recorded only once. The chain recombines TRBV6-1 with TRBJ2-7, with 7 bases identical to TRBD2. Trimming took 6 bases from V and 0 from J; bases not matched to a gene: 5. The CDR3 consists of 14 residues. Germline CDR1 MNHNS, CDR2 SASEGT. The CDR3, as DNA: TGTGCCAGCAGGGACGCGGGGGACTCCTACGAGCAGTACTTC. Translation gives CASRDAGDSYEQYF.

The rearrangement joins TRBV19 to TRBJ2-7; D gene unclear. Per the germline V gene, CDR1 is LNHDA and CDR2 is SQIVND (reference sequence). This CDR3 region has 12 residues. Trimming took 4 bases from V and 4 from J, leaving 8 bases between them. The CDR3 loop is CASSSGVYEQYF. The CDR3 nucleotides are TGTGCCAGTAGTAGCGGAGTATACGAGCAGTACTTC.